Listed here are 23 T cell receptor beta chains from one sample, sequenced in a study of cytomegalovirus exposure and HLA in healthy donors. PCR employed 60 Vbeta and 13 Jbeta primers. Method: immunoSEQ multiplex PCR; TCRdb's copy keeps in-frame clones and lacks some. The table lists roughly 170,000 clones, roughly 87% of them singletons. Sequencing input: PBMCs. Source of these receptors: a man aged 45-65 years in good health and CMV-seronegative.

This chain's CDR3 is CASSQGSMYQETQYF. The CDR3, as DNA: TGCGCCAGCAGCCAAGGGAGTATGTACCAAGAGACCCAGTACTTC. The chain has TRBV4-3 and TRBJ2-5; D call uncertain. Germline values: CDR1 LGHNA, CDR2 YSLEER. The V end lost 1 base, the J end lost 0 bases, and 9 bases lay between the germline ends. CDR3 size: 15 residues.

The chain is built from TRBV9 and TRBJ2-7; TRBD2 aligns across 11 bases. With V trimmed by 0 bases and J by 7 bases, 9 bases remained unmatched. CDR1 is SGDLS and CDR2 is YYNGEE in the germline V gene. This CDR3 region has 16 residues. In DNA form, the CDR3 reads TGTGCCAGCAGCGTAGGCCCTAGCGGGAGGCATGGAGAGCAGTACTTC. Translating gives CASSVGPSGRHGEQYF.

The chain is built from TRBV29-1 and TRBJ2-4; a weak D match, TRBD2 (6 bases). The germline V gene encodes CDR1 SQVTM and CDR2 ANQGSEA. The CDR3 has 13 amino acids. V dropped 7 bases and J dropped 7 bases, with 17 bases sitting between them. The CDR3 DNA is TGCAGCGCTCGGCGGGGCGAACCGAACATTCAGTACTTC. Translating gives CSARRGEPNIQYF.

The chain recombines TRBV18 with TRBJ1-2, with 9 nucleotides matching TRBD1. Germline-derived CDR1 and CDR2 are KGHSH and LQKENI. Unmatched junction bases numbered 9, after V lost 1 base and J lost 9 bases. This CDR3 is built from 15 residues. CDR3: CASSPQGGQGTSYTF. The CDR3 region has the DNA TGTGCCAGCTCACCACAGGGGGGACAGGGCACCAGCTACACCTTC.

CDR3 region: CASSLLVGSGNTIYF. CDR3 DNA: TGTGCCAGCAGCTTGTTAGTTGGTTCTGGAAACACCATATATTTT. The chain joins TRBV5-5 to TRBJ1-3; D not certain. Looked up from germline, CDR1 is SGHKS and CDR2 is YYEKEE (reference sequence). The CDR3 is made up of 15 amino acids. Deletions cut 1 base from V and 1 base from J, with 9 bases between.

J is TRBJ1-3 and V is TRBV6-1, with a possible D match to TRBD1 (5 bases). Germline CDR1 MNHNS, CDR2 SASEGT. The CDR3 is 15 amino acids. V was trimmed by 6 bases and J by 4 bases, leaving 16 bases between them. CDR3 amino acids: CASRLTAFSGNTIYF. The CDR3, as DNA: TGTGCCAGCAGATTGACAGCTTTCTCAGGAAACACCATATATTTT.

V is TRBV18 and J is TRBJ2-2; D gene uncertain. CDR1 and CDR2 from the germline V gene are KGHSH and LQKENI. The CDR3 runs 15 residues. Deletions cut 1 base from V and 3 bases from J, with 9 bases between. DNA for the CDR3: TGTGCCAGCTCACCACGCCGGGTGGACACCGGGGAGCTGTTTTTT. It translates to CASSPRRVDTGELFF. Full variable domain (remainder filled in from reference TRBV18 and TRBJ2-2): NAGVMQNPRHLVRRRGQEARLRCSPMKGHSHVYWYRQLPEEGLKFMVYLQKENIIDESGMPKERFSAEFPKEGPSILRIQQVVRGDSAAYFCASSPRRVDTGELFFGEGSRLTVL.

The chain carries TRBV5-1 and TRBJ2-7, with D perhaps matching TRBD1 (6 bases). The J call may be in error: the DNA end matches TRBJ2-1 better. Germline V gives CDR1 SGHRS, CDR2 YFSETQ. The CDR3 length is 14 residues. The CDR3 DNA is TGCGCCAGCAGCCAGGGGACACGATACAATGAGCAGTTCTTC. It encodes CASSQGTRYNEQFF.

The table lists this clone with a few counts. This chain connects TRBV7-9 to TRBJ2-7; D unresolved. CDR3 length equals 11 residues. Germline CDR1 SEHNR, CDR2 FQNEAQ (reference sequence). Trimming took off 5 bases at V and 6 bases at J, with 8 bases between the two ends. The CDR3 DNA follows: TGTGCCAGCAGCCCAGACACCGAGCAGTACTTC. This encodes CASSPDTEQYF.

The rearrangement links TRBV19 to TRBJ2-7; 7 bases agree with TRBD1. J was trimmed by 6 bases and V by 5 bases; bases with no gene match: 4. Germline loops: CDR1 LNHDA, CDR2 SQIVND (reference sequence). The CDR3 is 12 amino acids. The chain's CDR3 is CASSGTGAEQYF. DNA for the CDR3: TGTGCCAGTAGTGGTACAGGGGCCGAGCAGTACTTC.

The chain links TRBV29-1 to TRBJ1-5; 8 bases align to TRBD1. The ends lost 6 bases at V and 6 bases at J; junction bases unmatched: 7. Looked up from germline, CDR1 is SQVTM and CDR2 is ANQGSEA. The CDR3 is 13 residues long. CDR3 in amino acids: CSVSGQGSQPQHF. CDR3 DNA: TGCAGCGTCAGCGGACAGGGAAGTCAGCCCCAGCATTTT. Drawing the rest from reference TRBV29-1 and TRBJ1-5, the complete variable domain is SAVISQKPSRDICQRGTSLTIQCQVDSQVTMMFWYRQQPGQSLTLIATANQGSEATYESGFVIDKFPISRPNLTFSTLTVSNMSPEDSSIYLCSVSGQGSQPQHFGDGTRLSIL.

The chain carries TRBV2 and TRBJ1-3; TRBD1 is a possible D gene (5 bases). Germline V CDR1 and CDR2: SNHLY, FYNNEI. V was clipped by 7 bases and J by 0 bases, with 10 bases between them. The CDR3 has 14 residues. CDR3 amino acids: CASTRTRSGNTIYF. The CDR3 DNA reads TGTGCCAGCACTCGGACACGCTCTGGAAACACCATATATTTT.

The J gene is TRBJ2-6, the V gene TRBV18; D is ambiguous. CDR3 length: 17 residues. The V gene's germline CDR1 is KGHSH and CDR2 LQKENI. V lost 1 base, J lost 0 bases, and 10 bases lay in between. In nucleotides, the CDR3 is TGTGCCAGCTCACCACGTCAGATCTCCTCTGGGGCCAACGTCCTGACTTTC. Protein sequence: CASSPRQISSGANVLTF. Using reference TRBV18 and TRBJ2-6 for the parts outside the CDR3, the full variable domain is NAGVMQNPRHLVRRRGQEARLRCSPMKGHSHVYWYRQLPEEGLKFMVYLQKENIIDESGMPKERFSAEFPKEGPSILRIQQVVRGDSAAYFCASSPRQISSGANVLTFGAGSRLTVL.

This chain connects TRBV6-1 to TRBJ2-1, with 12 bases fitting TRBD2. CDR3 size: 15 residues. The V and J ends lost 4 bases and 2 bases, in that order; junction bases with no gene match: 0. Germline assignment: CDR1 MNHNS and CDR2 SASEGT. The CDR3 DNA sequence: TGTGCCAGCAGTGGACTAGCGGGAGCCTACAATGAGCAGTTCTTC. Translated: CASSGLAGAYNEQFF.

J is TRBJ2-3 and V is TRBV18; D is unclear. The CDR3 covers 15 residues. With 0 bases removed from V and 3 bases from J, the gap between germline ends came to 10 bases. Germline lookup yields CDR1 KGHSH and CDR2 LQKENI. The CDR3 loop is CASSPPPPMTDTQYF. In nucleotides, the CDR3 is TGTGCCAGCTCACCACCGCCCCCTATGACAGATACGCAGTATTTT.

The rearrangement uses TRBV11-2 and TRBJ2-7; no reliable D call. Germline CDR1 is SGHAT and CDR2 is FQNNGV. V was trimmed by 3 bases and J by 0 bases, leaving 9 bases between them. The CDR3 contains 14 residues. For the CDR3, the DNA is TGTGCCAGCAGCTTTCCCGGTAGCTCCTACGAGCAGTACTTC. Translation gives CASSFPGSSYEQYF.

Worth noting for this clone: At one end, the junction sequence differs from germline, possibly due to a read error. The V and J genes are TRBV7-6 and TRBJ1-1, with a weak D call TRBD1 (6 bases). Looked up from germline, CDR1 is SGHVS and CDR2 is FNYEAQ. CDR3 size: 15 residues. The CDR3 loop reads CAGSLLEGGNTEAFF. The CDR3 DNA follows: TGTGCCGGCAGCTTACTTGAAGGGGGAAACACTGAAGCTTTCTTT.

The J gene is TRBJ2-7, the V gene TRBV7-2; TRBD2 matches at 12 bases. V shed 6 bases, J shed 6 bases, and the junction held 6 bases outside the gene matches. The CDR3 consists of 14 residues. The germline V gene encodes CDR1 SGHTA and CDR2 FQGNSA. The CDR3 DNA follows: TGTGCCAGCAGACCCACTAGCGGGGGGAGCGAGCAGTACTTC. The encoded protein is CASRPTSGGSEQYF.

The V gene is TRBV9, the J gene TRBJ2-1; 10 positions match TRBD2. In germline, CDR1 is SGDLS, CDR2 YYNGEE. CDR3 size: 16 residues. V lost 3 bases to trimming and J lost 4 bases; unmatched junction nucleotides: 7. The DNA of the CDR3 is TGTGCCAGCAGCGCCCCGGGACTAGCGACTTACAATGAGCAGTTCTTC. This gives the protein CASSAPGLATYNEQFF.

The J gene is TRBJ2-1, the V gene TRBV7-3; the match to TRBD2 covers 8 bases. V lost 6 bases and J lost 0; bases outside the gene matches: 7. The CDR3 loop spans 16 amino acids. The germline V gene has CDR1 SGHTA and CDR2 FQGTGA. The CDR3 DNA reads as TGTGCCAGCAGTCTCACGGGGGGGAGCTCCTACAATGAGCAGTTCTTC. Amino acid sequence: CASSLTGGSSYNEQFF.

This clone was counted only a few times. V usage is TRBV28 and J usage is TRBJ1-3; D gene unclear. CDR3 length: 13 residues. The V end lost 5 bases, the J end lost 5 bases, and 10 bases lay between the germline ends. CDR1 and CDR2 (germline): MDHEN, SYDVKM. DNA for the CDR3: TGTGCCAGCAGTGTTACAGCTCGAAACACCATATATTTT. Translation: CASSVTARNTIYF.

The chain joins TRBV5-6 to TRBJ2-1, with D possibly TRBD1 on 5 matching bases. Trimming shortened V by 0 bases and J by 7 bases, and 8 bases separated the two germline ends. The CDR3 length is 13 residues. Germline V lookup: CDR1 SGHDT, CDR2 YYEEEE. The CDR3 protein is CASSLGQGNEQFF. As DNA, the CDR3 is TGTGCCAGCAGCTTGGGGCAGGGAAATGAGCAGTTCTTC.

With regard to this clone: This sample includes further DNA sequences coding for the same CDR3. This rearrangement joins TRBV28 to TRBJ2-7; perhaps TRBD1 as D (5 bases). Trimming cost V 5 bases and J 3 bases, with 8 bases left between them. Germline V gene sequence: CDR1 MDHEN, CDR2 SYDVKM. The CDR3 sequence is 12 residues long. In nucleotides, the CDR3 is TGTGCCAGCAGTCCCCAGGGCTACGAGCAGTACTTC. This codes for CASSPQGYEQYF.